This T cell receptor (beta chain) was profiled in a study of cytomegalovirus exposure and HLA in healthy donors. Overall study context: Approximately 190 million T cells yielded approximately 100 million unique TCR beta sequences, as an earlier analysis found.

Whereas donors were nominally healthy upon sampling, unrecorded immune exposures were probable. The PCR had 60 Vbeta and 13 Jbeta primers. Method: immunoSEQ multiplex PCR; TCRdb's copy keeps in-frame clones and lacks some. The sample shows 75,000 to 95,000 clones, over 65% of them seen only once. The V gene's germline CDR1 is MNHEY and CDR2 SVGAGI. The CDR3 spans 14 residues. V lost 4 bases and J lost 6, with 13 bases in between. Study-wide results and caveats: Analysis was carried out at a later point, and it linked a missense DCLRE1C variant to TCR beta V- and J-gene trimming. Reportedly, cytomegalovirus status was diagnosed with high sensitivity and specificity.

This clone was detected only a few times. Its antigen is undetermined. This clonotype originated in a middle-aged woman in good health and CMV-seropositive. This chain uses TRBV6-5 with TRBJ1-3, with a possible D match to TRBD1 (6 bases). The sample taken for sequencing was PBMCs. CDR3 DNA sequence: TGTGCCAGCAGTTTACAGGGAAACGCAAACACCATATATTTT. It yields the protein CASSLQGNANTIYF.